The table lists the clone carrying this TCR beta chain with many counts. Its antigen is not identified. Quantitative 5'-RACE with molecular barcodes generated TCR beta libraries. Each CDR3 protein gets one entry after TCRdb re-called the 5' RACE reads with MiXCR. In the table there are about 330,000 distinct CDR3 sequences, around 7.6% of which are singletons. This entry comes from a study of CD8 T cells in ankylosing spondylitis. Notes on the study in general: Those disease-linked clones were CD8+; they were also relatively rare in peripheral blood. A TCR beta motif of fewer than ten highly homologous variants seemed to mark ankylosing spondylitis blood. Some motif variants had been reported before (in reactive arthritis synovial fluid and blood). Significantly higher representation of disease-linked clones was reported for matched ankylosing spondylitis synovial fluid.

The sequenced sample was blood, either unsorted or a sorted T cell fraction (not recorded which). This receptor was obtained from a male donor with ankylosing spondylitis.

The CDR3 DNA reads as TGCGCCAGCAGCCCGGCATCGGTAGCTCGGAATGAGCAGTTCTTC. Translation gives CASSPASVARNEQFF. V and J are TRBV4-1 and TRBJ2-1; no firm D call. Trimming removed 4 bases from V and 7 bases from J, with 17 bases in between. The CDR3 length is 15 residues. Germline loops: CDR1 MGHRA, CDR2 YSYEKL.